This TCR beta chain was recovered during a study of blood T cell repertoires in COVID-19. Libraries were prepared by immunoSEQ multiplex PCR; TCRdb keeps only in-frame clonotypes and omits some of them. Altogether 120,000 or so clones are present, around 68% being singletons, with the ten largest covering 6% to 8%. Germline CDR1 reads MDHEN; CDR2 reads SYDVKM. This CDR3 region has 14 residues. V dropped 3 bases and J dropped 7 bases, with 13 bases sitting between them. This clone was seen more than once but under ten times. The TCR was taken from an older woman with acute or convalescent COVID-19. This chain links TRBV28 with TRBJ1-5, with a possible D match to TRBD1 (5 bases). Sequencing used peripheral blood. The CDR3: CASSFGQGQQPQHF. DNA of the CDR3: TGTGCCAGCAGTTTTGGCCAGGGTCAACAGCCCCAGCATTTT.